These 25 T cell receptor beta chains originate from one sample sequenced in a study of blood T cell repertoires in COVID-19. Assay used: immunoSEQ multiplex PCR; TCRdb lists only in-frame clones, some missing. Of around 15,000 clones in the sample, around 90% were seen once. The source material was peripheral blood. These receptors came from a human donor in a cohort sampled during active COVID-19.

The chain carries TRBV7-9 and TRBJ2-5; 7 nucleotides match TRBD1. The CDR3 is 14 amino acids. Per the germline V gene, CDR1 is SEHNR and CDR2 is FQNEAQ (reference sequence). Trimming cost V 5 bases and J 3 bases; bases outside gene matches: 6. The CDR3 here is CASSQGTAEETQYF. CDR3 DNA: TGTGCCAGCAGCCAAGGGACAGCAGAAGAGACCCAGTACTTC.

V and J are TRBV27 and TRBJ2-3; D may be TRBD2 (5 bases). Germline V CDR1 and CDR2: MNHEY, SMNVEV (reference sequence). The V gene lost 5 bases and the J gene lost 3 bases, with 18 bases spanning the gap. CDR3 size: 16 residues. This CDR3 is CASSPSREWWTDTQYF. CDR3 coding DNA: TGTGCCAGCAGTCCCTCCCGGGAATGGTGGACAGATACGCAGTATTTT.

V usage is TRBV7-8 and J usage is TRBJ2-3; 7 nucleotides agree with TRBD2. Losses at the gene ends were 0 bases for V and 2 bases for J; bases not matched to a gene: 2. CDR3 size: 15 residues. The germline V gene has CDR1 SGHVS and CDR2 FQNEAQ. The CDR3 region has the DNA TGTGCCAGCAGCTTAGCTAGCGGGTCCACAGATACGCAGTATTTT. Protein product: CASSLASGSTDTQYF.

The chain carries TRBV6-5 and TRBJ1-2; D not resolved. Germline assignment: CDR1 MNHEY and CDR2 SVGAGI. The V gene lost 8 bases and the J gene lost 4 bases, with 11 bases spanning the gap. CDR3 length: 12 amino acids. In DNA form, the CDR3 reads TGTGCCAGCCGGGAAACCTTCTATGGCTACACCTTC. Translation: CASRETFYGYTF.

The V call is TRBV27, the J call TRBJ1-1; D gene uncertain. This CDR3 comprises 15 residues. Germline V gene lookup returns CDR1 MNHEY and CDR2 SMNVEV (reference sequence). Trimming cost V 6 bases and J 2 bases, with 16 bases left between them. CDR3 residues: CASSPNPPLNTEAFF. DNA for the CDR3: TGTGCCAGCAGCCCTAACCCCCCGCTAAACACTGAAGCTTTCTTT.

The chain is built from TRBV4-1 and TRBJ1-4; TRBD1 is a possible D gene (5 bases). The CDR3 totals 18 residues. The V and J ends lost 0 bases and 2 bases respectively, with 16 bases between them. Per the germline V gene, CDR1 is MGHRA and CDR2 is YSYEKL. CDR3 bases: TGCGCCAGCAGCCAAGAAGGGGAGGGTAGGGCCACTAATGAAAAACTGTTTTTT. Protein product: CASSQEGEGRATNEKLFF.

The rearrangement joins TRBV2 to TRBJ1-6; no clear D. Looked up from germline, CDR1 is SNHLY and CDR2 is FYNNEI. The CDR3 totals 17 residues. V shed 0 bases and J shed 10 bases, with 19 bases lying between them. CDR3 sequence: CASSEARAGWSGSPLHF. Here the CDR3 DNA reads TGTGCCAGCAGTGAAGCGCGGGCGGGGTGGTCCGGGTCACCCCTCCACTTT.

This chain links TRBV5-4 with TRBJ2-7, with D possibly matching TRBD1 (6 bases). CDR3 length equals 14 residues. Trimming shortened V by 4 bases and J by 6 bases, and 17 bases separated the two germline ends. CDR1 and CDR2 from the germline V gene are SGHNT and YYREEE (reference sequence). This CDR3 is CASSPALGGGEQYF. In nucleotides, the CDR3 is TGTGCCAGCAGCCCGGCCTTAGGGGGTGGCGAGCAGTACTTC.

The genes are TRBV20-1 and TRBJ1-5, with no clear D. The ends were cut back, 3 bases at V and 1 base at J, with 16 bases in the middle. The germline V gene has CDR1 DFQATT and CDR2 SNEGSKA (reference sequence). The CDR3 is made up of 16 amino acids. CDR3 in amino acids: CSASPGSSMSNQPQHF. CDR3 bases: TGCAGTGCTAGTCCTGGCAGTTCCATGAGCAATCAGCCCCAGCATTTT.

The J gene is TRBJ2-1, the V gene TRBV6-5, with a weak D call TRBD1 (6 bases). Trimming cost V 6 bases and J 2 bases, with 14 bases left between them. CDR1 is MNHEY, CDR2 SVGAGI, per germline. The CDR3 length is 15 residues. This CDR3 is CASRQGTRAYNEQFF. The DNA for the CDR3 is TGTGCCAGCAGACAGGGAACTAGGGCCTACAATGAGCAGTTCTTC.

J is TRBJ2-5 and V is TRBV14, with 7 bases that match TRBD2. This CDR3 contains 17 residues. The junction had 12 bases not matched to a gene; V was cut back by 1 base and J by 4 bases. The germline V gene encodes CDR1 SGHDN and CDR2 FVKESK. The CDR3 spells CASSQGRVAGVSETQYF. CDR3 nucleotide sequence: TGTGCCAGCAGCCAAGGTCGGGTAGCGGGTGTGTCAGAGACCCAGTACTTC. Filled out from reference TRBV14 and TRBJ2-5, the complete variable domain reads EAGVTQFPSHSVIEKGQTVTLRCDPISGHDNLYWYRRVMGKEIKFLLHFVKESKQDESGMPNNRFLAERTGGTYSTLKVQPAELEDSGVYFCASSQGRVAGVSETQYFGPGTRLLVL.

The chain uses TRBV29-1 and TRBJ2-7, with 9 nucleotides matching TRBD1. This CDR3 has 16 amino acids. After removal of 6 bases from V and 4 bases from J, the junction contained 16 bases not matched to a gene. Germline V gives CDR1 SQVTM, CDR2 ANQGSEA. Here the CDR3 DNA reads TGCAGCGTGACCGGGACGGGGGGACAGGGATTTTACGAGCAGTACTTC. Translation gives CSVTGTGGQGFYEQYF.

CDR3 in amino acids: CASSLDRGEAFF. CDR3 in DNA: TGTGCCAGCAGCTTAGACAGGGGAGAAGCTTTCTTT. The chain employs TRBV7-2 and TRBJ1-1; the match to TRBD1 covers 7 bases. Germline CDR1 SGHTA, CDR2 FQGNSA. The V segment lost 1 base and the J segment 8 bases; nucleotides outside the gene matches: 1. This CDR3 spans 12 amino acids.

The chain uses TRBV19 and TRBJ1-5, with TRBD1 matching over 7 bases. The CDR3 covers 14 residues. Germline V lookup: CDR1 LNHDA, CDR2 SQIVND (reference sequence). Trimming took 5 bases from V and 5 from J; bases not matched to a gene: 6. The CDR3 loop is CASSPDRVYQPQHF. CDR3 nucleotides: TGTGCCAGTAGTCCTGACAGGGTCTATCAGCCCCAGCATTTT.

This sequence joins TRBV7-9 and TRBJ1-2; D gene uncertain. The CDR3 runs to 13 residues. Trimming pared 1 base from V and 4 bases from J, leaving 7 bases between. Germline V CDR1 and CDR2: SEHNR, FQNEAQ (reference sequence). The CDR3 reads CASSLGYGYGYTF. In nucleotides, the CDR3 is TGTGCCAGCAGCTTAGGGTACGGCTATGGCTACACCTTC.

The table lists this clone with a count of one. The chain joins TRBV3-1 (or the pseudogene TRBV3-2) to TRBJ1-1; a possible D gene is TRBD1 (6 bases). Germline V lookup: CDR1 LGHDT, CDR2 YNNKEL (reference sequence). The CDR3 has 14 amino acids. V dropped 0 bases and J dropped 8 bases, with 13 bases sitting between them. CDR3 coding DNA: TGTGCCAGCAGCCAAGACCAGGGGACGACAGAAGCTTTCTTT. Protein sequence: CASSQDQGTTEAFF.

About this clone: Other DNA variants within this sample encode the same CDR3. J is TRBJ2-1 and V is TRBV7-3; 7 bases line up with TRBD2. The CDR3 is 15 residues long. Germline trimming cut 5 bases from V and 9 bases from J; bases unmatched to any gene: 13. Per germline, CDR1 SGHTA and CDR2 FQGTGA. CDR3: CASSRLAEAGGEQFF. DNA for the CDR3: TGTGCCAGCAGCCGACTAGCAGAGGCCGGAGGTGAGCAGTTCTTC.

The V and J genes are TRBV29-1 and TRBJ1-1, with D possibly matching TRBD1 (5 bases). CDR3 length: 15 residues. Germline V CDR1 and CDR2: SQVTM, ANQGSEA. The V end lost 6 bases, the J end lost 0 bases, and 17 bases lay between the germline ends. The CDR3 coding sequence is TGCAGCGTCGGCGGGGCAGGGCGTTTGAACACTGAAGCTTTCTTT. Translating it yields CSVGGAGRLNTEAFF.

CDR3 bases: TGTGCCAGTCAGAGGGAAGCGAGCTCTGGAAACACCATATATTTT. Translation: CASQREASSGNTIYF. V usage is TRBV19 and J usage is TRBJ1-3; no clear D gene. The germline gives CDR1 LNHDA, CDR2 SQIVND (reference sequence). The length of the CDR3 is 15 residues. Trimming stripped 8 bases from V and 0 bases from J, with 14 bases between.

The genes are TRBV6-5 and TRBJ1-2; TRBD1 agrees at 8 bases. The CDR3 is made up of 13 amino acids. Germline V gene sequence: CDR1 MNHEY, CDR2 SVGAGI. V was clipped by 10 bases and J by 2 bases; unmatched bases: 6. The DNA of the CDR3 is TGTGCCACCACGACAGGGGAAAACTATGGCTACACCTTC. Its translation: CATTTGENYGYTF.

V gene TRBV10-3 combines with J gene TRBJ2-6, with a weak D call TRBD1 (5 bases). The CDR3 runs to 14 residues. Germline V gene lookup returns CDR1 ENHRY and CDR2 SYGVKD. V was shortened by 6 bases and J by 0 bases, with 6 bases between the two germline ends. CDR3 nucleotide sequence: TGTGCCATCAGCGACAGCTCTGGGGCCAACGTCCTGACTTTC. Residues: CAISDSSGANVLTF.

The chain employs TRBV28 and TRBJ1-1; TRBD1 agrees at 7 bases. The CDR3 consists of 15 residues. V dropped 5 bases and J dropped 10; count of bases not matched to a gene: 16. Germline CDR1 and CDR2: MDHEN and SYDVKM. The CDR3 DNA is TGTGCCAGCAGTCTCAAGGGACAGCGTCTTCTCGGAGCTTTCTTT. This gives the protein CASSLKGQRLLGAFF.

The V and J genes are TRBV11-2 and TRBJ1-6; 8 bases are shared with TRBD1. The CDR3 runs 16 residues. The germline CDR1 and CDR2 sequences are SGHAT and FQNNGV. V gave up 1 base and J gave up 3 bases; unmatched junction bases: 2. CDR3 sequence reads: CASSLGTGFYNSPLHF. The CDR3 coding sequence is TGTGCCAGCAGCTTAGGGACAGGGTTCTATAATTCACCCCTCCACTTT. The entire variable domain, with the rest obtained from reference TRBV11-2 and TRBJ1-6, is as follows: EAGVAQSPRYKIIEKRQSVAFWCNPISGHATLYWYQQILGQGPKLLIQFQNNGVVDDSQLPKDRFSAERLKGVDSTLKIQPAKLEDSAVYLCASSLGTGFYNSPLHFGNGTRLTVT.

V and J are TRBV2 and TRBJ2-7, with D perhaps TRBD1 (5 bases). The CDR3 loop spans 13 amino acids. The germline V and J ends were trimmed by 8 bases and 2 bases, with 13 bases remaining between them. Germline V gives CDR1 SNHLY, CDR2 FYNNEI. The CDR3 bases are TGTGCCAGCTGGGTCGGACATACCTACGAGCAGTACTTC. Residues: CASWVGHTYEQYF.

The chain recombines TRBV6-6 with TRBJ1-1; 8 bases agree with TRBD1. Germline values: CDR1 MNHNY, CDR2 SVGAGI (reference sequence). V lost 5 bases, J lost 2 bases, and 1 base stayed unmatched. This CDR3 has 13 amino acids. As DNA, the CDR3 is TGTGCCAGCAGTGGACAGGGCAACACTGAAGCTTTCTTT. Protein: CASSGQGNTEAFF.